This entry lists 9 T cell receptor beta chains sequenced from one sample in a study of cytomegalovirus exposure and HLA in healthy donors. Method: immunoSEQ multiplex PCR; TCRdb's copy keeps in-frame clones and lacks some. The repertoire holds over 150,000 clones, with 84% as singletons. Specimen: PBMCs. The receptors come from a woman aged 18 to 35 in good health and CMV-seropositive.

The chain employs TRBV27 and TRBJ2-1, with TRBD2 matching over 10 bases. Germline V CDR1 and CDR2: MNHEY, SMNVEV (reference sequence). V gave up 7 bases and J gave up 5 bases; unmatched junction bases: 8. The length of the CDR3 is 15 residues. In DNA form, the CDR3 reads TGTGCCAGCAACCCGGAGCGGGGGGGGCACAATGAGCAGTTCTTC. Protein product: CASNPERGGHNEQFF.

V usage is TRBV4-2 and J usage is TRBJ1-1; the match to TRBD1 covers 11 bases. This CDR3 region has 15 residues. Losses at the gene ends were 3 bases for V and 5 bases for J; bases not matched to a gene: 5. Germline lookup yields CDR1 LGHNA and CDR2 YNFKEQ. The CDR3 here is CASSHGQGAVTEAFF. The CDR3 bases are TGTGCCAGCAGCCATGGACAGGGGGCGGTAACTGAAGCTTTCTTT.

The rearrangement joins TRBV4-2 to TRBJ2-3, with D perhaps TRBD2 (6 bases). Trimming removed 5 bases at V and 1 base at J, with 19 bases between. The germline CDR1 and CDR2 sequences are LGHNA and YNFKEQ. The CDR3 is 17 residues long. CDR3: CASSYRPVGGGTDTQYF. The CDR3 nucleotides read TGTGCCAGCAGCTACCGACCGGTGGGCGGGGGCACAGATACGCAGTATTTT.

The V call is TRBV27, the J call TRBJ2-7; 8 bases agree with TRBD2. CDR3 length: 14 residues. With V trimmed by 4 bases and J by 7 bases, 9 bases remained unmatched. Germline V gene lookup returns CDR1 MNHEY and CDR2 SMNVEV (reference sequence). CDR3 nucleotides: TGTGCCAGCAGTTCACGCGGGGGGCCGCGGGAGCAGTACTTC. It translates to CASSSRGGPREQYF.

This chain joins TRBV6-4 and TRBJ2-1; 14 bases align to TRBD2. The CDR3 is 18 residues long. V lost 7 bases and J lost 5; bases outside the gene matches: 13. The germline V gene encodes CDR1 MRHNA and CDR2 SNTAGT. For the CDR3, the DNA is TGTGCCAGCACCCATGGGACTAGCGGGGGCCCAGGTGACAATGAGCAGTTCTTC. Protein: CASTHGTSGGPGDNEQFF.

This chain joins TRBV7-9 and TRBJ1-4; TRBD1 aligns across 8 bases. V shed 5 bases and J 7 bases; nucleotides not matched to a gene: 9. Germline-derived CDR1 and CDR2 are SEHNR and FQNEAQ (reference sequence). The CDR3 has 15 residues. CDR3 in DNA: TGTGCCAGCAGCCCTTGGACAGGGATTCCTGAAAAACTGTTTTTT. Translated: CASSPWTGIPEKLFF.

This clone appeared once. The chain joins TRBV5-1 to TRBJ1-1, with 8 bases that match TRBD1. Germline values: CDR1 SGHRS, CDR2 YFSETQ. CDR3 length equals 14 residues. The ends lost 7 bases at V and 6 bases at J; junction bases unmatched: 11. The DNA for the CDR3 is TGCGCCAGCGGGATCAGGGGGCGGGACGCTGAAGCTTTCTTT. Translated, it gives CASGIRGRDAEAFF. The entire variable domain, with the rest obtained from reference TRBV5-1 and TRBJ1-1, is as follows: KAGVTQTPRYLIKTRGQQVTLSCSPISGHRSVSWYQQTPGQGLQFLFEYFSETQRNKGNFPGRFSGRQFSNSRSEMNVSTLELGDSALYLCASGIRGRDAEAFFGQGTRLTVV.

As DNA, the CDR3 is TGTGCCAGCAGCGAACAGGGAAGGGAGACCCAGTACTTC. Translating gives CASSEQGRETQYF. The chain carries TRBV7-2 and TRBJ2-5; weak D call: TRBD1 (6 bases). Germline CDR1 reads SGHTA; CDR2 reads FQGNSA. There are 13 residues in the CDR3. The germline V and J ends were trimmed by 5 bases and 5 bases, with 12 bases remaining between them.

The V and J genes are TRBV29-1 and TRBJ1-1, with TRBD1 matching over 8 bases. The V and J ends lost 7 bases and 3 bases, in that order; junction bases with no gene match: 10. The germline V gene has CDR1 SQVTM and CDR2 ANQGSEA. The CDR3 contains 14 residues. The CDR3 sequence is CSAFRQGRDTEAFF. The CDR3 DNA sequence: TGCAGCGCCTTCCGACAGGGGCGAGACACTGAAGCTTTCTTT.